These T cell receptor beta chains were read from a single sample in a study of shared clonotypes between healthy human individuals. Clones were read by immunoSEQ multiplex PCR, and TCRdb kept only the in-frame ones, dropping some. The table lists over 2,000,000 clones, just under 95% of them singletons. Sample: naive CD8+ T cells from PBMCs. All receptors derive from a man between 18 and 29 years old in good health. Some clones in this sample may be carry-over from other donors' samples. Both conserved end residues are part of each CDR3. Fields, in order: CDR3 length, D gene, J gene, V gene, clone size, CDR3 protein, CDR3 DNA. A D gene is named only where the DNA matches it firmly. Size values are once, few and many counts, or a class for expanded clones, and some rows have none.

>19|TRBD2|TRBJ2-5|TRBV2|.
CASSERGLGAGAYQETQYF
TGTGCCAGCAGTGAAAGAGGACTCGGAGCGGGAGCCTACCAAGAGACCCAGTACTTC
>15|.|TRBJ2-1|TRBV7-9|.
CASSSTSPLPNEQFF
TGTGCCAGCAGCTCGACTAGTCCCCTCCCCAATGAGCAGTTCTTC
>13|.|TRBJ2-7|TRBV18|.
CASSPIGTYEQYF
TGTGCCAGCTCACCAATCGGCACCTACGAGCAGTACTTC
>14|.|TRBJ2-3|TRBV10-3|.
CAISEGGFTDTQYF
TGTGCCATCAGTGAGGGAGGGTTCACAGATACGCAGTATTTT
>13|.|TRBJ1-3|TRBV7-9|few
CASSRERGDTIYF
TGTGCCAGCAGCCGGGAACGGGGCGACACCATATATTTT
>15|.|TRBJ1-3|TRBV4-1|once
CASSQDTTQGNTIYF
TGCGCCAGCAGCCAAGATACGACTCAAGGAAACACCATATATTTT
>15|.|TRBJ2-1|TRBV7-9|.
CASSSRDTQNNEQFF
TGTGCCAGCAGCTCCCGGGACACCCAGAACAATGAGCAGTTCTTC
>14|.|TRBJ2-7|TRBV27|.
CASSLWLGTYEQYF
TGTGCCAGCAGTTTATGGCTCGGTACCTACGAGCAGTACTTC
>15|TRBD1|TRBJ2-3|TRBV28|.
CASTLTGGAPDTQYF
TGTGCCAGCACCCTGACAGGGGGCGCCCCAGATACGCAGTATTTT
>16|.|TRBJ2-4|TRBV5-1|.
CASSPSILVAKNIQYF
TGCGCCAGCAGCCCGTCGATACTAGTCGCCAAAAACATTCAGTACTTC
>14|.|TRBJ2-7|TRBV7-8|.
CAIKRWSDSYEQYF
TGTGCCATCAAACGGTGGAGCGACTCCTACGAGCAGTACTTC
>17|TRBD1|TRBJ2-2|TRBV11-2|.
CASSLTAGTANTGELFF
TGTGCCAGCAGCTTAACCGCCGGGACAGCGAACACCGGGGAGCTGTTTTTT
>16|.|TRBJ1-5|TRBV5-5|.
CASSLTGGASNQPQHF
TGTGCCAGCAGCTTGACCGGAGGGGCTAGCAATCAGCCCCAGCATTTT
>13|.|TRBJ1-1|TRBV5-1|.
CASSSRTRPEAFF
TGCGCCAGCAGCTCTCGGACAAGACCTGAAGCTTTCTTT
>16|.|TRBJ2-3|TRBV4-1|.
CASSQAGLDSTDTQYF
TGCGCCAGCAGCCAAGCGGGCCTAGATAGCACAGATACGCAGTATTTT
>17|.|TRBJ2-7|TRBV9|.
CASSPSSGGSHSYEQYF
TGTGCCAGCAGCCCCTCCTCGGGGGGCAGCCACTCCTACGAGCAGTACTTC
>18|TRBD1|TRBJ1-4|TRBV4-1|.
CASGRVRGSVPNNEKLFF
TGCGCCAGCGGACGGGTCAGGGGGTCTGTGCCAAATAATGAAAAACTGTTTTTT
>16|.|TRBJ2-7|TRBV4-3|.
CASSQDGPRAGYEQYF
TGCGCCAGCAGCCAAGATGGGCCCAGGGCTGGCTACGAGCAGTACTTC
>14|TRBD1|TRBJ1-1|TRBV6-5|.
CASRRDRADTEAFF
TGTGCCAGCAGACGAGACAGGGCGGACACTGAAGCTTTCTTT
>17|TRBD1|TRBJ2-3|TRBV10-1|.
CASRRNRAGQGTDTQYF
TGCGCCAGCAGAAGGAACCGAGCGGGACAGGGTACAGATACGCAGTATTTT
>13|.|TRBJ2-1|TRBV27|.
CASSKGMSNEQFF
TGTGCCAGCAGCAAAGGGATGAGTAATGAGCAGTTCTTC
>18|.|TRBJ2-7|TRBV28|.
CASSPLVGGHSYSYEQYF
TGTGCCAGCAGTCCCCTGGTGGGCGGCCACTCGTACTCCTACGAGCAGTACTTC